The clone carrying this TCR beta chain was counted ten times or more. What it binds is unknown. The record originates from a study of Graves' ophthalmopathy and Graves' hyperthyroidism. On the study more broadly: A follow-up of 18 months without ophthalmopathy meant that hyperthyroidism was stable. Study outcomes and limitations: Most expanded clonotypes from thyroid (those above 0.001 frequency) were also found in blood.

The CDR3 contains 15 residues. Germline V gene lookup returns CDR1 SGHTA and CDR2 FQGNSA. V shed 5 bases and J 6 bases; nucleotides not matched to a gene: 12. As the template, RNA transcripts were used to amplify TCR beta CDR3 regions. The first-round RT-PCR employed HTBI primers together with the Qiagen OneStep RT-PCR kit. A multiplex PCR was then performed as the second round. Each CDR3 protein is one row after TCRdb ran MiXCR on the multiplex PCR reads. The profile shows more than 1,000,000 distinct CDR3 sequences, 35% to 40% of them singletons. If patients had other autoimmune diseases, uncontrolled infections, pregnancy or lactation, they were excluded. Clinicians diagnosed using symptoms, serum thyroxine, TRAb, thyroid ultrasound and orbital computed tomography.

Sequencing was carried out using peripheral blood or thyroid tissue (not recorded which). This clonotype was sampled from an adult man with Graves' hyperthyroidism. This sequence joins TRBV7-2 and TRBJ1-1; 7 bases line up with TRBD1. CDR3 sequence reads: CASSMRQGSRAEAFF. In DNA form, the CDR3 reads TGTGCCAGCAGCATGCGACAGGGATCCCGCGCTGAAGCTTTCTTT.